One TCR beta chain is described in this entry. Per germline, CDR1 KGHSH and CDR2 LQKENI. The CDR3 contains 14 residues. The junction had 2 bases not matched to a gene; V was cut back by 4 bases and J by 0 bases. This sample is part of a study of blood T cell repertoires in COVID-19. Background on the study: Acute and convalescent COVID-19 specimens originated in the United States, Italy and Spain. PBMCs, B-cell-depleted T cells, or T cells provided the cDNA or gDNA that made up the material.

Original analysis: Nucleated cell counts were estimated from reference gene primer amplification. TCRdb's table, derived via immunoSEQ multiplex PCR, lists solely in-frame clones and lacks some. The V and J calls and the clone size are those of that table, but D and trimming were determined from the DNA. This sample has about 100,000 clones, with around four fifths found just once. The TCR originated in a man aged 70-80 years with active or convalescent COVID-19. The sample consisted of peripheral blood. The rearrangement uses TRBV18 and TRBJ1-1, with 7 bases matching TRBD1. Here the CDR3 reads CASSRDRVNTEAFF. DNA of the CDR3: TGTGCCAGCTCACGAGACAGGGTGAACACTGAAGCTTTCTTT.